A selection of T cell receptor beta chains follows, all from one sample in a study of T-cell reconstitution after alpha-beta-depleted transplantation in children. In TCRdb, the PCR reads were re-called with MiXCR into one record per CDR3 protein. The sample lists fewer than 700,000 distinct CDR3 sequences; 23% were seen once. Sequencing was performed on PBMCs, mostly from graft donor cells, taken 360 days after TCRalphabeta/CD19-depleted stem cell transplant. These receptors were collected from a boy less than two years old who had a stem cell transplant for acute myeloid leukemia, so the T cells may come from the graft donor. The CDR3 runs from the conserved cysteine through the conserved F or W. Fields, in order: CDR3 protein, J gene, V gene.

CDR3aa: CASSKGTGGGYEQYF
j_gene: TRBJ2-7
v_gene: TRBV6-1

CDR3aa: CASSFTWTGVTGELFF
j_gene: TRBJ2-2
v_gene: TRBV5-1

CDR3aa: CASSQDFSGGPINEQFF
j_gene: TRBJ2-1
v_gene: TRBV3-1

CDR3aa: CASSFWTDQETQYF
j_gene: TRBJ2-5
v_gene: TRBV28

CDR3aa: CASSQVDGWEQYF
j_gene: TRBJ2-7
v_gene: TRBV4-3

CDR3aa: CSVEVYRADTQYF
j_gene: TRBJ2-3
v_gene: TRBV29-1

CDR3aa: CASSGTRATNEKLFF
j_gene: TRBJ1-4
v_gene: TRBV6-1

CDR3aa: CASTRTASYNEQFF
j_gene: TRBJ2-1
v_gene: TRBV5-5

CDR3aa: CASSLRRVGWETQYF
j_gene: TRBJ2-5
v_gene: TRBV12-3/TRBV12-4

CDR3aa: CASSSIGGPEPYNEQFF
j_gene: TRBJ2-1
v_gene: TRBV5-1

CDR3aa: CASTNLAGGSYNEQFF
j_gene: TRBJ2-1
v_gene: TRBV12-3/TRBV12-4

CDR3aa: CATSRRSGPQETQYF
j_gene: TRBJ2-5
v_gene: TRBV15

CDR3aa: CASSADRDANYGYTF
j_gene: TRBJ1-2
v_gene: TRBV11-2

CDR3aa: CASSLWDSQETQYF
j_gene: TRBJ2-5
v_gene: TRBV5-6

CDR3aa: CASSPEKWETQYF
j_gene: TRBJ2-5
v_gene: TRBV18

CDR3aa: CASRGGGDTEAFF
j_gene: TRBJ1-1
v_gene: TRBV2

CDR3aa: CASSQDNSPLHF
j_gene: TRBJ1-6
v_gene: TRBV4-1

CDR3aa: CASGLLAGGNNEQFF
j_gene: TRBJ2-1
v_gene: TRBV6-2/TRBV6-3

CDR3aa: CSARVSDRPGYEQYF
j_gene: TRBJ2-7
v_gene: TRBV20-1

CDR3aa: CASSIRDVRRDEQFF
j_gene: TRBJ2-1
v_gene: TRBV19

CDR3aa: CATGDQDKSTDTQYF
j_gene: TRBJ2-3
v_gene: TRBV10-3

CDR3aa: CSARVGKGNSPLHF
j_gene: TRBJ1-6
v_gene: TRBV20-1

CDR3aa: CASSDGLAGALYNEQFF
j_gene: TRBJ2-1
v_gene: TRBV7-9

CDR3aa: CAWRTGAYEQYF
j_gene: TRBJ2-7
v_gene: TRBV30

CDR3aa: CASSLRGTGSQHF
j_gene: TRBJ1-5
v_gene: TRBV12-3/TRBV12-4

CDR3aa: CASSLRQDGYEQYF
j_gene: TRBJ2-7
v_gene: TRBV7-2

CDR3aa: CAISESTVKGTSYEQYF
j_gene: TRBJ2-7
v_gene: TRBV10-3

CDR3aa: CASSVVAGTAYEQFF
j_gene: TRBJ2-1
v_gene: TRBV9

CDR3aa: CASSLAAAGGGILREQFF
j_gene: TRBJ2-1
v_gene: TRBV5-6

CDR3aa: CASRRGAGGVRNTGELFF
j_gene: TRBJ2-2
v_gene: TRBV19

CDR3aa: CASSALGGVVETQYF
j_gene: TRBJ2-5
v_gene: TRBV9

CDR3aa: CASRILYEQYF
j_gene: TRBJ2-7
v_gene: TRBV2

CDR3aa: CATSRGDEGEQFF
j_gene: TRBJ2-1
v_gene: TRBV15

CDR3aa: CSANTRGAIGNQPQHF
j_gene: TRBJ1-5
v_gene: TRBV20-1

CDR3aa: CASLGREETQYF
j_gene: TRBJ2-5
v_gene: TRBV7-8

CDR3aa: CAWKGTGLTSSYEQYF
j_gene: TRBJ2-7
v_gene: TRBV30

CDR3aa: CASSPYGGTDTQYF
j_gene: TRBJ2-3
v_gene: TRBV6-1

CDR3aa: CASSPTGHGNTIYF
j_gene: TRBJ1-3
v_gene: TRBV6-1

CDR3aa: CASSLRQTSASPLHF
j_gene: TRBJ1-6
v_gene: TRBV27

CDR3aa: CAISLDQETQYF
j_gene: TRBJ2-5
v_gene: TRBV10-3